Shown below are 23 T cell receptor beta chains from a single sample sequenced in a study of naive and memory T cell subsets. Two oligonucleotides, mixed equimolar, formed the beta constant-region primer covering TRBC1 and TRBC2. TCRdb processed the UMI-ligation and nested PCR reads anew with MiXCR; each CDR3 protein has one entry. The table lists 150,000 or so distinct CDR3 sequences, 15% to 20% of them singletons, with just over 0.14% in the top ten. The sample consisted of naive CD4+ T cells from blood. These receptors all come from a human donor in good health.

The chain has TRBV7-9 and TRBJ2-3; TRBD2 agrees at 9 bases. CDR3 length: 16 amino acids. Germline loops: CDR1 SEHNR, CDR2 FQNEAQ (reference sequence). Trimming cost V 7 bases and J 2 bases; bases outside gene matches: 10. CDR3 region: CASNNPTSGNTDTQYF. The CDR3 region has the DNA TGTGCCAGCAACAACCCGACTAGCGGAAACACAGATACGCAGTATTTT.

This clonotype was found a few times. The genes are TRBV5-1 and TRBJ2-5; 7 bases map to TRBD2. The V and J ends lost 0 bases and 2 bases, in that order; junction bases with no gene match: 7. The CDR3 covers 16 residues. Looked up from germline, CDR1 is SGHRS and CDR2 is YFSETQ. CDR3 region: CASSLDGVAGQETQYF. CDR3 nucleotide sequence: TGCGCCAGCAGCTTGGACGGAGTAGCGGGTCAAGAGACCCAGTACTTC.

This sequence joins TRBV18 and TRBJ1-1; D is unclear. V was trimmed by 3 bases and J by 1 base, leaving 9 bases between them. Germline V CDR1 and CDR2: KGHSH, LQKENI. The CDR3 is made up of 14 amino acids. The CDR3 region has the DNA TGTGCCAGCTCACCGATACTTTGGAACACTGAAGCTTTCTTT. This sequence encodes CASSPILWNTEAFF.

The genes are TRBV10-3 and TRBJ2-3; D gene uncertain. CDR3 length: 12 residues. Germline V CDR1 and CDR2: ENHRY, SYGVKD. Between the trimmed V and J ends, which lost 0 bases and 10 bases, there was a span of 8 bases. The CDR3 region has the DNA TGTGCCATCAGTGAGTCAAGTCAAGCGCAGTATTTT. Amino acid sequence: CAISESSQAQYF.

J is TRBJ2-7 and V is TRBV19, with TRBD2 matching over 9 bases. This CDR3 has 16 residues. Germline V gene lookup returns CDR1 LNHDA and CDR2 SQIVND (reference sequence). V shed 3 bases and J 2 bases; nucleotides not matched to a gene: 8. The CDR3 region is CASSISPSGRTYEQYF. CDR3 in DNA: TGTGCCAGTAGTATTTCCCCCAGCGGGAGGACCTACGAGCAGTACTTC.

The CDR3: CASSDNEYQETQYF. For the CDR3, the DNA is TGTGCCAGCAGTGATAACGAATACCAAGAGACCCAGTACTTC. The chain recombines TRBV2 with TRBJ2-5; D gene unclear. V lost 3 bases, J lost 0 bases, and 8 bases lay in between. This CDR3 spans 14 amino acids. The germline V gene encodes CDR1 SNHLY and CDR2 FYNNEI.

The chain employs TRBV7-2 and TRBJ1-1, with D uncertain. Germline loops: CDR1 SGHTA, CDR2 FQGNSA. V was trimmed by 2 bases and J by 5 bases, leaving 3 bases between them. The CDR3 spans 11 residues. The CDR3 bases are TGTGCCAGCAGCTTAATGACTGAAGCTTTCTTT. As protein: CASSLMTEAFF.

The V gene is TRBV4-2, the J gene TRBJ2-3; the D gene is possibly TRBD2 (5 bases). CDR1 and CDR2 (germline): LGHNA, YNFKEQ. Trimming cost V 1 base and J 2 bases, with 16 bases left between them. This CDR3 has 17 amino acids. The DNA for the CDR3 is TGTGCCAGCAGCCAAGGGGCGGGTGGCGGATCCACAGATACGCAGTATTTT. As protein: CASSQGAGGGSTDTQYF.

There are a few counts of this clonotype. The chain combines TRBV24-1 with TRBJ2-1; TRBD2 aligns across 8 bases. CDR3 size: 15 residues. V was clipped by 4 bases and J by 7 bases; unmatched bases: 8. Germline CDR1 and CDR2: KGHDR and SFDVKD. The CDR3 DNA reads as TGTGCCACCAGTGACCCCGGGACTAGACGAAATGAGCAGTTCTTC. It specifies CATSDPGTRRNEQFF.

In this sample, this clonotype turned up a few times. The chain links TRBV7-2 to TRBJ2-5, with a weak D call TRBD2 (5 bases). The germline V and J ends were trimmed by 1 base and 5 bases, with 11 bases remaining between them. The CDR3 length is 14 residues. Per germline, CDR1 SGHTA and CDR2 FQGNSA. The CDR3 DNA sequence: TGTGCCAGCAGCTTAGAACGGGGTCCCGAGACCCAGTACTTC. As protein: CASSLERGPETQYF. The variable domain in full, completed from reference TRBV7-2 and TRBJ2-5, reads GAGVSQSPSNKVTEKGKDVELRCDPISGHTALYWYRQSLGQGLEFLIYFQGNSAPDKSGLPSDRFSAERTGGSVSTLTIQRTQQEDSAVYLCASSLERGPETQYFGPGTRLLVL.

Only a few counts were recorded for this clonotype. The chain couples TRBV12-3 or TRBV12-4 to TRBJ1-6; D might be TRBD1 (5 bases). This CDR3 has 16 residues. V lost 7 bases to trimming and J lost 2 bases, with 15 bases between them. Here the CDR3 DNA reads TGTGCCAGCACATCGACTAAGACAGCCTATAATTCACCCCTCCACTTT. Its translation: CASTSTKTAYNSPLHF.

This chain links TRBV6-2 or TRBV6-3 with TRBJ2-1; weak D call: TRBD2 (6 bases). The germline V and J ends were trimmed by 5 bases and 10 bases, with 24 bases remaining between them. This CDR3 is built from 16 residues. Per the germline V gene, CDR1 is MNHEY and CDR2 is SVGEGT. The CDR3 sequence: CASSPRGGVGNSEQFF. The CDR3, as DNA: TGTGCCAGCAGTCCCCGAGGAGGGGTGGGTAACAGCGAGCAGTTCTTC.

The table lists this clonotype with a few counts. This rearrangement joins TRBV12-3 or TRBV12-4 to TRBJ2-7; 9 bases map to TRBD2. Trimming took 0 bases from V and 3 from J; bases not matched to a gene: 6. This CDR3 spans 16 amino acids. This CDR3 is CASSLAMSGRLYEQYF. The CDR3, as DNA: TGTGCCAGCAGTTTAGCCATGAGCGGGAGGCTCTACGAGCAGTACTTC.

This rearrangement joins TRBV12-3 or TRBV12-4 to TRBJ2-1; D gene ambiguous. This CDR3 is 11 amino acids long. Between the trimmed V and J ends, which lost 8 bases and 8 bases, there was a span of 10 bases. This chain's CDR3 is CASARVDEQFF. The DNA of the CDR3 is TGTGCCAGCGCTCGGGTGGATGAGCAGTTCTTC.

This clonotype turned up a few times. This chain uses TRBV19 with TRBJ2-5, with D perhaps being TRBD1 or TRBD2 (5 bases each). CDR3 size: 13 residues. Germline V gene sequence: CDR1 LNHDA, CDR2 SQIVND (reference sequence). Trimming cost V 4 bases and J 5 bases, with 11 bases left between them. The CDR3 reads CASSTLGAETQYF. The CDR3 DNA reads TGTGCCAGTAGTACACTAGGGGCGGAGACCCAGTACTTC.

CDR3 in DNA: TGTGCCAGCGGAAGCGGGAGTGGGGAGACCCAGTACTTC. This gives the protein CASGSGSGETQYF. The chain carries TRBV7-2 and TRBJ2-5, with 8 nucleotides matching TRBD2. The V and J ends lost 8 bases and 5 bases, in that order; junction bases with no gene match: 7. Germline V gene lookup returns CDR1 SGHTA and CDR2 FQGNSA. CDR3 length: 13 amino acids.

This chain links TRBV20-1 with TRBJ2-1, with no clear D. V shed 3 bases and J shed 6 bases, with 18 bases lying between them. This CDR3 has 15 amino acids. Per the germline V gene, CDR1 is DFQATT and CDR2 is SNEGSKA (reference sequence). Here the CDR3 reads CSARVGFFRANEQFF. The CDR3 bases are TGCAGTGCTAGGGTCGGGTTTTTCAGAGCCAATGAGCAGTTCTTC.

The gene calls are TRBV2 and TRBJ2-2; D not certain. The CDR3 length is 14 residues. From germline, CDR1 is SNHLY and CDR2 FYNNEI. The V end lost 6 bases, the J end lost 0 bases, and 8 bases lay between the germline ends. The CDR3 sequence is CASSSDANTGELFF. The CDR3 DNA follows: TGTGCCAGCAGCAGCGACGCGAACACCGGGGAGCTGTTTTTT.

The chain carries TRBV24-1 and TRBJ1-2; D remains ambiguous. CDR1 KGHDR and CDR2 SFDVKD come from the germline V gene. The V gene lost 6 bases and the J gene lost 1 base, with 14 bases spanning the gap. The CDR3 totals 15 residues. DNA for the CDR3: TGTGCCACCAGTCTGAAGGACGCATTTAACTATGGCTACACCTTC. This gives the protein CATSLKDAFNYGYTF.

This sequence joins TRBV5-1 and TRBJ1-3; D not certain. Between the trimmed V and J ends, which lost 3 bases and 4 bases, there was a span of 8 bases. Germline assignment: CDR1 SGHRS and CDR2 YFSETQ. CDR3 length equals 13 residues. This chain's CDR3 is CASSSAGGNTIYF. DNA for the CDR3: TGCGCCAGCAGCTCGGCAGGCGGAAACACCATATATTTT.

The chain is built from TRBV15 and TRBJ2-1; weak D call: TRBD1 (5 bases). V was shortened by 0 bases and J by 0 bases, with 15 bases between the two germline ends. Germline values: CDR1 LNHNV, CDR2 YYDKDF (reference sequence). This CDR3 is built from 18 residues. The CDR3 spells CATSREVQAASSYNEQFF. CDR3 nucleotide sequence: TGTGCCACCAGCAGAGAGGTACAGGCGGCTAGCTCCTACAATGAGCAGTTCTTC. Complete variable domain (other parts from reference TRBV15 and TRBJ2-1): DAMVIQNPRYQVTQFGKPVTLSCSQTLNHNVMYWYQQKSSQAPKLLFHYYDKDFNNEADTPDNFQSRRPNTSFCFLDIRSPGLGDTAMYLCATSREVQAASSYNEQFFGPGTRLTVL.

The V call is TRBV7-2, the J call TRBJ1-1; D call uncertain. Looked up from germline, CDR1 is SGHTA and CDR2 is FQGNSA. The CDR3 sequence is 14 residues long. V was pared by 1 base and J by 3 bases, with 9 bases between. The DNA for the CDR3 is TGTGCCAGCAGCTTAGATATTATTTACACTGAAGCTTTCTTT. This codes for CASSLDIIYTEAFF.

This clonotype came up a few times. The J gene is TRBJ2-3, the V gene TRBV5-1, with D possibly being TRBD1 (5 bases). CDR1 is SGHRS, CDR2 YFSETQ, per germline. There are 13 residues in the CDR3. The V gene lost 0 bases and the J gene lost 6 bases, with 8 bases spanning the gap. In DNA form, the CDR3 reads TGCGCCAGCAGCTTGGAAGGGGCTGATACGCAGTATTTT. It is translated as CASSLEGADTQYF.